The entry below describes one TCR beta chain. Clones were sequenced by immunoSEQ multiplex PCR, and TCRdb holds only the in-frame ones, with some missing. The table shows around 300,000 clones, with roughly 90% occurring only once. Per the germline V gene, CDR1 is LNHDA and CDR2 is SQIVND (reference sequence). The CDR3 sequence is 13 residues long. V trimming: 7 bases; J trimming: 6 bases; junction bases outside the gene matches: 6. This sample's treatment: some 19 received Ad26.COV2.S at low or high dose, single or two shots; about 5 received placebo; per-sample allocation not given. Sampling happened 63 days after the first vaccine or placebo injection. This record belongs to a study of Ad26.COV2.S vaccination and SARS-CoV-2 variants. Study as a whole: Sample donor was a member of the COV1001 Ad26.COV2.S trial arm.

The sample consisted of peripheral blood, taken in a trial of Ad26.COV2.S vaccine versus placebo. This receptor was taken from a person between 18 and 60 years old who received the Ad26.COV2.S COVID-19 vaccine or a placebo. The V gene is TRBV19, the J gene TRBJ1-2; 9 positions agree with TRBD1. CDR3 DNA sequence: TGTGCCAGTAAGAACAGGGGGCGTGATGGCTACACCTTC. Amino acid sequence: CASKNRGRDGYTF.